The rows below give T cell receptor beta chains drawn from one sample of a study of blood T cell repertoires in COVID-19. Measured with immunoSEQ multiplex PCR; TCRdb has only the in-frame clones, and not every one. The data show some 140,000 clones, with 65% to 80% seen just once and roughly 13% held by the top ten. The sample consisted of peripheral blood. These receptors were obtained from a man of 80 years or more with acute or convalescent COVID-19. Both conserved end residues are part of each CDR3. D genes are given only for firm matches. Clone size appears in some rows only: once, few, many, or a class for an expanded clone.

clone_size j_call v_call d_call cdr3_nt cdr3_aa
few TRBJ1-4 TRBV5-1 TRBD1 TGCGCCAGCAGCAAAGACAGGGCTCCTAATGAAAAACTGTTTTTT CASSKDRAPNEKLFF
few TRBJ1-2 TRBV5-1 . TGCGCCAGCAGCTTGGAGGCGGGCTCTAACTATGGCTACACCTTC CASSLEAGSNYGYTF
. TRBJ2-5 TRBV4-1 TRBD1 TGCGTCAGCAGCCCAGAGGACAGGGGCCGAGAGACCCAGTACTTC CVSSPEDRGRETQYF
. TRBJ1-3 TRBV7-2 . TGTGCCAGCAGCTTCAGCCAGGGATCTGGAAACACCATATATTTT CASSFSQGSGNTIYF
. TRBJ2-7 TRBV10-3 TRBD1 TGTGCCATCAGTGAATCAGGGGGTCTTTACGAGCAGTACTTC CAISESGGLYEQYF
. TRBJ2-7 TRBV5-1 TRBD1 TGCGCCAGCAGCTTGGACCAGGGGGTTACCTACGAGCAGTACTTC CASSLDQGVTYEQYF
. TRBJ1-1 TRBV29-1 TRBD1 TGCAGCGTTGAATCAGGGGGCACTGAAGCTTTCTTT CSVESGGTEAFF
. TRBJ1-1 TRBV7-3 TRBD1 TGTGCCAGCAGCCCGACGACAGGGGGGGTGATAACTGAAGCTTTCTTT CASSPTTGGVITEAFF
. TRBJ1-4 TRBV19 TRBD1 TGTGCCAGTAGAGACACTCAGGGGGCCAATGAAAAACTGTTTTTT CASRDTQGANEKLFF
once TRBJ1-5 TRBV23-1 . TGCGCCAGCAATTCGGGGTACAATCAGCCCCAGCATTTT CASNSGYNQPQHF
. TRBJ2-4 TRBV2 TRBD2 TGTGCCAGCAGTCCCCGGACTAGCGGGGGGCTAAACATTCAGTACTTC CASSPRTSGGLNIQYF
. TRBJ2-5 TRBV7-2 TRBD1 TGTGCCAGCAGCGCGGACAGGGGATGGGAGACCCAGTACTTC CASSADRGWETQYF
. TRBJ2-5 TRBV11-3 . TGTGCCAGCAGCCGGGGTTCGCGGGAGACCCAGTACTTC CASSRGSRETQYF
. TRBJ1-5 TRBV28 TRBD1 TGTGCCAGCAGTTTCCGCGCAGGGGGTTTGGATCAGCCCCAGCATTTT CASSFRAGGLDQPQHF
. TRBJ2-2 TRBV21-1 . TGTGCCAGCAGCAATTGCAGTCGGGGGGGCCCCGGGGAGCTGTTTTTT CASSNCSRGGPGELFF
. TRBJ1-5 TRBV19 TRBD1 TGTGCCAGTAGTATTAGGACAGGGCCCTATAGCAATCAGCCCCAGCATTTT CASSIRTGPYSNQPQHF
. TRBJ1-2 TRBV20-1 . TGCAGTGCTATTGACAGAGGTGCCTATGGCTACACCTTC CSAIDRGAYGYTF
. TRBJ2-2 TRBV9 . TGTGCCAGCAGCGCTTTGAACACCGGGGAGCTGTTTTTT CASSALNTGELFF
. TRBJ1-1 TRBV7-2 . TGTGCCAGCAGCTTAGCGAGCACCGGGGTAGCTTTCTTT CASSLASTGVAFF
few TRBJ2-7 TRBV30 . TGTGCCTGGAATCTGGACAGAAAACGGGTCGAGCAGTACTTC CAWNLDRKRVEQYF
. TRBJ2-7 TRBV7-8 . TGTGCCAGCAGCTCCGGAGGCGAGCAGTACTTC CASSSGGEQYF
. TRBJ2-3 TRBV3-1/TRBV3-2 TRBD2 TGTGCCAGCAGCCCGAGGACTAGCGACACTTCTAGCACAGATACGCAGTATTTT CASSPRTSDTSSTDTQYF
. TRBJ1-1 TRBV5-1 . TGCGCCAGCAGCCCCCTGTCGGGGGTCTCTGAAGCTTTCTTT CASSPLSGVSEAFF
. TRBJ1-3 TRBV19 . TGTGCCAGTAGTATAGCGTCGTCTCTTGGAAACACCATATATTTT CASSIASSLGNTIYF
few TRBJ2-1 TRBV20-1 . TGCAGTGCTAGTCCCCCCAACGGGGGAGGCTTAAGAGAGCAGTTCTTC CSASPPNGGGLREQFF
few TRBJ1-2 TRBV19 . TGTGCCAGTAGTATAGTACTGGGGAGGAGGTATGGCTACACCTTC CASSIVLGRRYGYTF
. TRBJ1-1 TRBV20-1 . TGCAGTGCTAGTTACGGAGGCAGGGGGAACACTGAAGCTTTCTTT CSASYGGRGNTEAFF
. TRBJ1-2 TRBV9 . TGTGCCAGCAGCGTCCTCGTAGCTTCTGGTGGCTACACCTTC CASSVLVASGGYTF